Described below is a single TCR beta chain sequence and its context. The antigen it binds to is not known. No per-base quality is available; no much larger clone lies one base away. For TCRbeta CDR3 sequencing, genomic DNA was extracted from sorted cells using the QIAGEN DNeasy Blood and Tissue Kit. High-throughput TCRbeta CDR3 sequencing, which included PCR amplification with bias correction and internal controls, was done commercially through immunoSEQ. The original methods were these. A unique productive TCRbeta sequence was defined by the CDR3 nucleotide sequence when primers matched, and otherwise by the CDR3 amino acid sequence together with the Vbeta and Jbeta genes. Sorting error was corrected by removing sequences shared between sorted populations at a frequency ratio of 2:1 or less, and the remaining shared sequences were assigned to the higher population. Sequences were defined as donor-reactive when expanded at least 5-fold in CFSE-low cells versus unstimulated cells and present at a frequency of at least 0.01% in CFSE-low cells. Repertoire divergence was quantified by Jensen-Shannon divergence calculated from the top 100 TCRbeta sequences ranked by frequency. When a sample had multiple sequencing runs, each run was corrected for sorting error separately and the runs were then pooled. This is the immuneACCESS table as TCRdb keeps it, with only in-frame sequences that have V and J called. A part of the clones is gone; compared with another copy, unresolved V genes explain less than half, and the rest is unexplained. That table supplies the V and J calls and clone size; D and trimming were determined from the DNA. This sample has about 240,000 clones in its table, and approximately 84% of those were observed once. Around 0.64% of the sample goes to the ten largest clones.

The data are from a study of Tregs in tolerant kidney transplant recipients (dated by TCRdb to the late 2010s). Concerning the study at large: Before combined kidney and bone marrow transplantation, this study identified donor-specific regulatory T cells using TCRbeta sequencing and then followed those same cells after transplant. Several methods of expanding Tregs specific for an allogeneic donor were compared by TCRbeta repertoire sequencing in a few healthy controls. Study-wide findings and limitations: Biological reproducibility was not directly addressed, though technical replication error appeared minimal. The study was constrained by small patient numbers, and validation of the findings is required in larger populations and under other immunosuppression protocols. The most biologically relevant and donor-specific TCRbeta repertoire appeared to be identified by expanding Tregs with activated donor B cells.

The germline V gene supplies CDR1 SGHAT and CDR2 FQNNGV. The CDR3 starts with the cysteine, ends with the phenylalanine, and has 10 residues. Only the CDR3 region is kept as DNA, spanning 30 bases read in frame from base 1. Relative to germline, V is 0 bases shorter and J is 11 bases shorter, with 4 bases between their ends. Unstimulated Tregs (CD4+CD25+CD127-), CD4+ non-Tregs (CD4+CD25-), CD4 and CD8 cells were FACS-sorted from thawed PBMCs. Blood from healthy controls was obtained either as purchased buffy coats or from healthy volunteers. Healthy control blood was processed to PBMCs by Ficoll density gradient and cryopreserved, and patient PBMCs were collected before and after transplant.

Sequencing was carried out using CD4+ T cells from blood. The rearranged segments are TRBV11-2 and TRBJ1-1; the D gene identity is not certain. The receptor was isolated from a human donor in good health. The CDR3 reads CASSLDGAFF. Here is the DNA: TGTGCCAGCAGCTTAGACGGGGCTTTCTTT.